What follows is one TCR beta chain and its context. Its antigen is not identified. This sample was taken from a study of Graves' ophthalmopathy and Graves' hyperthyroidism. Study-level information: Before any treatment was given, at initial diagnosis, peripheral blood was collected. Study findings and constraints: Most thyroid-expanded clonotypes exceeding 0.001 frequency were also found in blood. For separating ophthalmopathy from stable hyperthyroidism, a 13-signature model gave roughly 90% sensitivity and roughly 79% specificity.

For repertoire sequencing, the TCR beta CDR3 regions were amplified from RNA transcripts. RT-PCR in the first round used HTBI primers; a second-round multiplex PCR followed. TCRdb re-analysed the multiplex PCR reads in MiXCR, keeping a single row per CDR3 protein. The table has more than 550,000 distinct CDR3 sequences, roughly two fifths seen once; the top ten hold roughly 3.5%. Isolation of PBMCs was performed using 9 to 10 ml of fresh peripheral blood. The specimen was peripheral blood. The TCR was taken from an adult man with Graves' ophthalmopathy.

The CDR3: CASTSRTIGRPYYGYTF. The DNA for the CDR3 is TGTGCCAGCACCTCCCGGACAATCGGCAGACCTTACTATGGCTACACCTTC. The V and J genes are TRBV27 and TRBJ1-2; D possibly corresponds to TRBD1 (5 bases). This CDR3 comprises 17 residues. V lost 7 bases, J lost 3 bases, and 24 bases lay in between. CDR1 is MNHEY and CDR2 is SMNVEV in the germline V gene (reference sequence).